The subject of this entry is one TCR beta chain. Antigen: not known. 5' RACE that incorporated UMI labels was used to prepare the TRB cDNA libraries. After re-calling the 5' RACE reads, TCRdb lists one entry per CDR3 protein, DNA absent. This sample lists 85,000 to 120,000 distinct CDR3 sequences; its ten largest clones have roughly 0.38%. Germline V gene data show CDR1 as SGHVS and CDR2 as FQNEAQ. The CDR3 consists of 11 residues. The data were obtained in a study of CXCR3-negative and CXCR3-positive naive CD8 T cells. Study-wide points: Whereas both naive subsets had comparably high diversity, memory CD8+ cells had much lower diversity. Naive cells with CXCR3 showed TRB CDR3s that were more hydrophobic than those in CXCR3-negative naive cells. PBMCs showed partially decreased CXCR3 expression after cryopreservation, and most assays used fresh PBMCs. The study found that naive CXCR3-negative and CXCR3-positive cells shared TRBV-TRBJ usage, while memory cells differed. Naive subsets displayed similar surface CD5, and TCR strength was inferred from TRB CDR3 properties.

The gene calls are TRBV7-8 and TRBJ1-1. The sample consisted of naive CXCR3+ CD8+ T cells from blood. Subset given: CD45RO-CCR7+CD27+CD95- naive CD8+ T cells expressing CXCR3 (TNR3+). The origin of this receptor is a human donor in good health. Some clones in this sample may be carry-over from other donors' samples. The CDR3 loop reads CASSLDEEAFF.